The T cell receptor beta chain described here comes from a study of cytomegalovirus exposure and HLA in healthy donors. As for the study in general: Of all 400 or so donors who were genotyped, roughly 81% belonged to the Caucasian-associated ancestry cluster. Findings and caveats of the study: Specificity of a few CMV-associated chains for CMV antigens was verified in vitro. Reportedly, diagnosis of cytomegalovirus status by the classifier showed high specificity and sensitivity. An apparent linkage of common viral pathogens to several of the most significant clusters emerged in a later analysis.

13 Jbeta primers and 60 Vbeta primers were used for the PCR. Profiled with immunoSEQ multiplex PCR; TCRdb holds only in-frame clones, not every one. The data contain some 150,000 clones, 65% to 85% of them singletons. Regarding this clone: The antigen is undetermined.

V was pared by 10 bases and J by 4 bases, with 5 bases between. The CDR3 covers 10 residues. Germline CDR1 and CDR2: WSHSY and SAAADI. The rearrangement links TRBV10-2 to TRBJ1-5; D ambiguous. The receptor's source is a woman in her thirties or forties in good health and CMV-seropositive. The material sequenced was PBMCs. CDR3 DNA sequence: TGCGCCATCATGAATCAGCCCCAGCATTTT. This gives the protein CAIMNQPQHF.